The T cell receptor (beta chain) under discussion was sequenced for a study of T cell responses to AZD1222 COVID-19 vaccine. This clone was counted a few times. V lost 1 base, J lost 0 bases, and 11 bases lay in between. From germline, CDR1 is LNHNV and CDR2 YYDKDF (reference sequence). This CDR3 comprises 16 residues. The table came from immunoSEQ multiplex PCR; TCRdb's copy has only in-frame clones and leaves some out. Of approximately 150,000 clones in the sample, 92% were seen once. The sequencing used peripheral blood, collected on day 0 of AZD1222 vaccination. The TCR comes from an adult in good health. The J gene is TRBJ2-3, the V gene TRBV15; D gene ambiguous. In nucleotides, the CDR3 is TGTGCCACCAGCAGAGCCCTATTCCTAAGCACAGATACGCAGTATTTT. Its translation is CATSRALFLSTDTQYF.